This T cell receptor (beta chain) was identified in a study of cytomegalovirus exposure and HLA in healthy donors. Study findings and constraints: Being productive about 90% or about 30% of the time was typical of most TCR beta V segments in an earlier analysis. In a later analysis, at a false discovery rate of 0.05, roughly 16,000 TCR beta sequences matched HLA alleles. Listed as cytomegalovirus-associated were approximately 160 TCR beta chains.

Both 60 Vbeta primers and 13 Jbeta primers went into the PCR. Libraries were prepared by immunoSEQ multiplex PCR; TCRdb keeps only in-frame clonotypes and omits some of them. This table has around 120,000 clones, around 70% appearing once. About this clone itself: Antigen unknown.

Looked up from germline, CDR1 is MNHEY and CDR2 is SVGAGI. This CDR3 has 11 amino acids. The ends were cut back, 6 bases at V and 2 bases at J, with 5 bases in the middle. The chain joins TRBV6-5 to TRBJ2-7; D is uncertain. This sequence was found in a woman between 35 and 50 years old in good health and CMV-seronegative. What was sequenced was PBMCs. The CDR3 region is CASSTPYEQYF. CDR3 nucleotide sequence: TGTGCCAGCAGCACACCCTACGAGCAGTACTTC.